Below, 11 T cell receptor beta chains from the same sample are listed, as sequenced in a study of blood T cell repertoires in COVID-19. The method was immunoSEQ multiplex PCR; TCRdb's version includes in-frame clones alone and lacks a portion of them. The data hold about 200,000 clones, with 85% to 90% observed a single time. The specimen was peripheral blood. The receptors originated from a man in his forties with active or convalescent COVID-19.

This chain uses TRBV10-3 with TRBJ2-3, with 11 positions matching TRBD2. Germline loops: CDR1 ENHRY, CDR2 SYGVKD. The CDR3 is 16 residues long. The trim removed 3 bases at V and 1 base at J, leaving 3 bases unmatched. CDR3 protein: CAISDPTSGGTDTQYF. The CDR3 nucleotides are TGTGCCATCAGTGACCCGACTAGCGGGGGCACAGATACGCAGTATTTT.

A few counts support this clone. This rearrangement joins TRBV5-4 to TRBJ1-1; a possible D gene is TRBD1 (5 bases). CDR1 and CDR2 (germline): SGHNT, YYREEE (reference sequence). The V end lost 2 bases, the J end lost 1 base, and 12 bases lay between the germline ends. The CDR3 has 15 residues. The CDR3 loop is CASSFGDRRNTEAFF. CDR3 sequence (DNA): TGTGCCAGCAGCTTTGGAGACAGAAGGAACACTGAAGCTTTCTTT.

The chain has TRBV27 and TRBJ1-2; 7 positions match TRBD1. V was pared by 7 bases and J by 7 bases, with 9 bases of the junction left unmatched. The germline V gene encodes CDR1 MNHEY and CDR2 SMNVEV (reference sequence). The CDR3 runs 13 residues. This chain's CDR3 is CASKKTGVSGYTF. In nucleotides, the CDR3 is TGTGCCAGCAAGAAAACAGGGGTGAGTGGCTACACCTTC.

With regard to this clone: Additional DNA sequences in this sample encode the identical CDR3. The V and J genes are TRBV15 and TRBJ2-1; 8 bases agree with TRBD2. Germline V gene data show CDR1 as LNHNV and CDR2 as YYDKDF (reference sequence). CDR3 length equals 15 residues. Trimming at V came to 8 bases and at J to 6 bases, leaving 12 bases not matched to a gene. The CDR3 sequence: CATGGPGRASNEQFF. Here the CDR3 DNA reads TGTGCCACCGGGGGACCCGGGAGGGCCTCCAATGAGCAGTTCTTC.

The chain links TRBV27 to TRBJ1-6; TRBD1 agrees at 8 bases. Looked up from germline, CDR1 is MNHEY and CDR2 is SMNVEV (reference sequence). The CDR3 is made up of 17 amino acids. V shed 2 bases, J shed 1 base, and the junction held 4 bases outside the gene matches. The CDR3 loop is CASSLKTGGSYNSPLHF. CDR3 DNA sequence: TGTGCCAGCAGTTTAAAAACAGGGGGATCCTATAATTCACCCCTCCACTTT.

This clone showed up just a few times. The V gene is TRBV19, the J gene TRBJ1-2, with TRBD1 as a possible D gene (6 bases). The CDR3 spans 16 residues. V gave up 4 bases and J gave up 7 bases, with 22 bases separating them. Germline V CDR1 and CDR2: LNHDA, SQIVND (reference sequence). The CDR3 DNA is TGTGCCAGTAGTAGTTCGTGGGGGGGGCGATCGGTTGGCTACACCTTC. Its translation is CASSSSWGGRSVGYTF.

The CDR3 loop reads CASSAGQGSRNTIYF. Here the CDR3 DNA reads TGCGCCAGCAGCGCTGGACAGGGAAGCAGAAACACCATATATTTT. The rearrangement links TRBV5-1 to TRBJ1-3, with 8 bases that match TRBD1. Germline CDR1 SGHRS, CDR2 YFSETQ. This CDR3 contains 15 residues. Trimming took 4 bases from V and 5 from J; bases not matched to a gene: 8. Complete variable domain (other parts from reference TRBV5-1 and TRBJ1-3): KAGVTQTPRYLIKTRGQQVTLSCSPISGHRSVSWYQQTPGQGLQFLFEYFSETQRNKGNFPGRFSGRQFSNSRSEMNVSTLELGDSALYLCASSAGQGSRNTIYFGEGSWLTVV.

The chain carries TRBV29-1 and TRBJ1-4; 7 bases match TRBD1. Germline trimming cut 6 bases from V and 8 bases from J; bases unmatched to any gene: 12. Germline CDR1 reads SQVTM; CDR2 reads ANQGSEA. The length of the CDR3 is 14 residues. CDR3 bases: TGCAGCGTGGGTACAGGCGGAGGGGGCGAAAAACTGTTTTTT. Encoded protein: CSVGTGGGGEKLFF.

V gene TRBV18 combines with J gene TRBJ2-7, with 10 bases aligning to TRBD2. Unmatched junction bases numbered 11, after V lost 0 bases and J lost 6 bases. Germline CDR1 KGHSH, CDR2 LQKENI. The CDR3 is 17 amino acids. As DNA, the CDR3 is TGTGCCAGCTCACCACCGACGAGTCTAGCGGGAGCCGGCGAGCAGTACTTC. It specifies CASSPPTSLAGAGEQYF. The complete variable domain, with remaining parts taken from reference TRBV18 and TRBJ2-7, reads NAGVMQNPRHLVRRRGQEARLRCSPMKGHSHVYWYRQLPEEGLKFMVYLQKENIIDESGMPKERFSAEFPKEGPSILRIQQVVRGDSAAYFCASSPPTSLAGAGEQYFGPGTRLTVT.

The chain is built from TRBV7-2 and TRBJ1-3, with D maybe TRBD1 (5 bases). Germline CDR1 SGHTA, CDR2 FQGNSA. V shed 3 bases and J shed 7 bases, with 13 bases lying between them. CDR3 length: 14 amino acids. CDR3 DNA: TGTGCCAGCAGCTTTCAGGGTTTTGGGAACACCATATATTTT. It specifies CASSFQGFGNTIYF.

V and J are TRBV7-2 and TRBJ1-5; D remains ambiguous. CDR3 length equals 15 residues. With 0 bases removed from V and 5 bases from J, the gap between germline ends came to 11 bases. The germline gives CDR1 SGHTA, CDR2 FQGNSA. The CDR3 loop is CASSLAFGGYQPQHF. In nucleotides, the CDR3 is TGTGCCAGCAGCTTAGCGTTTGGCGGGTATCAGCCCCAGCATTTT.